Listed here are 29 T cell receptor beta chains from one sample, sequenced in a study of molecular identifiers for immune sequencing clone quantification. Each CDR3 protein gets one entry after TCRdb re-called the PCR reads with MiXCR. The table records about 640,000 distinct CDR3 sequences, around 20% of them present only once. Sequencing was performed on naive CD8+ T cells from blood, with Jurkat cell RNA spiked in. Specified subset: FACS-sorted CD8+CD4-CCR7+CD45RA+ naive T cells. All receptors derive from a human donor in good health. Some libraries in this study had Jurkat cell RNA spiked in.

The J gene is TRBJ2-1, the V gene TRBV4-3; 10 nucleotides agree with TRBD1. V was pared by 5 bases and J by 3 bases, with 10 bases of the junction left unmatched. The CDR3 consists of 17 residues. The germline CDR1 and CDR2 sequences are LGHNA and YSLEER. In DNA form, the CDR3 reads TGCGCCAGCAGCGTCACGACCGGGACAGGGGTCTACAATGAGCAGTTCTTC. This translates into CASSVTTGTGVYNEQFF.

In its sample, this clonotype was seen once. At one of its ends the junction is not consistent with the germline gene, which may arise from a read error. In nucleotides, the CDR3 is TGTACCAGCAGTGGATGGACGCCGGGACGTATGAACACTGAAGCTTTCTTT. Amino acids: CTSSGWTPGRMNTEAFF. The chain employs TRBV2 and TRBJ1-1, with D possibly matching TRBD1 (5 bases). CDR3 size: 17 residues. Germline CDR1 and CDR2: SNHLY and FYNNEI.

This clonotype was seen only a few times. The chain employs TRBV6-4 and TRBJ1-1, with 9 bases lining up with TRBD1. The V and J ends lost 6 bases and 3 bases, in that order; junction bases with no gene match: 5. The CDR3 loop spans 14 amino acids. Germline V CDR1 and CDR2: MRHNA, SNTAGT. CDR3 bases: TGTGCCAGCAGACCCAGACAGGGGGACACTGAAGCTTTCTTT. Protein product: CASRPRQGDTEAFF.

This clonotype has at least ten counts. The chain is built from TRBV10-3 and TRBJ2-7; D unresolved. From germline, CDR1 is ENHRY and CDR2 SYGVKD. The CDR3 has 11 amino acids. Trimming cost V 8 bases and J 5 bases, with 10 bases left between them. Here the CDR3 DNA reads TGTGCCATCGGGTCGGCGGACGAGCAGTACTTC. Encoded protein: CAIGSADEQYF.

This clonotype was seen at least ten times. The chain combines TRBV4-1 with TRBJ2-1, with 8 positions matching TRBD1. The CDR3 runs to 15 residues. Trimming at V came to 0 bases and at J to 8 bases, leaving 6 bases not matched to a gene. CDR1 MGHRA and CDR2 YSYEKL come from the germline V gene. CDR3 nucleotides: TGCGCCAGCAGCCAAGAATCCGGACAGGGATATGAGCAGTTCTTC. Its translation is CASSQESGQGYEQFF.

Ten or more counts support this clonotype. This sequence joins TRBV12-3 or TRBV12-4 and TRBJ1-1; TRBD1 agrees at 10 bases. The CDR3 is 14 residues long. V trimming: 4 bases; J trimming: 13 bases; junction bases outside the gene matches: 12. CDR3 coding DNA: TGTGCCAGCAGTTCAGACAGGGGGCTGGTGGACGTTTTCTTT. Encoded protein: CASSSDRGLVDVFF.

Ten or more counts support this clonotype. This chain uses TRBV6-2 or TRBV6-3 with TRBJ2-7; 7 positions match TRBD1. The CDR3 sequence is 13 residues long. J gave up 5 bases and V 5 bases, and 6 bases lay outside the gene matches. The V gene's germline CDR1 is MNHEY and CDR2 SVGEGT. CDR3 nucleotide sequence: TGTGCCAGCAGTGCGGACAGGAACAACGAGCAGTACTTC. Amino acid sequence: CASSADRNNEQYF.

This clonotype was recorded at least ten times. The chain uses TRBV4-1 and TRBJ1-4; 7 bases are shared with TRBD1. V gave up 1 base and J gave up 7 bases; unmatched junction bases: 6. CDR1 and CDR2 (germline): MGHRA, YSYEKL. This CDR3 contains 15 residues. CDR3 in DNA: TGCGCCAGCAGCCAAGTGGCAGGGGGGGCTGAAAAACTGTTTTTT. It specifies CASSQVAGGAEKLFF.

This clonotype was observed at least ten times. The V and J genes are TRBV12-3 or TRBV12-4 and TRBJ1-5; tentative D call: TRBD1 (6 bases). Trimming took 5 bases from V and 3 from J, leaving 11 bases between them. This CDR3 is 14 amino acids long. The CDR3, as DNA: TGTGCCAGCAGTACACAGGGATACAATCAGCCCCAGCATTTT. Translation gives CASSTQGYNQPQHF.

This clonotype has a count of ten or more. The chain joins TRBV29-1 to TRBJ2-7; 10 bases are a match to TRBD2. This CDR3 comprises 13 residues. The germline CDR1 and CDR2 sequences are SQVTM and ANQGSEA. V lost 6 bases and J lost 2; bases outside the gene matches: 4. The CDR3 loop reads CSVGLADPYEQYF. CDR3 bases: TGCAGCGTAGGACTAGCGGATCCCTACGAGCAGTACTTC.

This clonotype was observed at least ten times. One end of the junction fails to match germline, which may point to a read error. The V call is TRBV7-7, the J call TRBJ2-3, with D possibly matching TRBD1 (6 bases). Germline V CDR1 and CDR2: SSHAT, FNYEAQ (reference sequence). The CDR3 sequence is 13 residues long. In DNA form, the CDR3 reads TGTGCTAGCAGCCGACAGGACACAGATACGCAGTATTTT. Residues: CASSRQDTDTQYF.

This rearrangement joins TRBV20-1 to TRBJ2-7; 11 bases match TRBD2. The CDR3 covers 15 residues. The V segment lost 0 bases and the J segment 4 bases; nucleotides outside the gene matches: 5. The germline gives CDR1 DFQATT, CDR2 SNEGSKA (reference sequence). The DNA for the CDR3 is TGCAGTGCTAGAGATATTACTAGCGGGAGTTACGAGCAGTACTTC. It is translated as CSARDITSGSYEQYF.

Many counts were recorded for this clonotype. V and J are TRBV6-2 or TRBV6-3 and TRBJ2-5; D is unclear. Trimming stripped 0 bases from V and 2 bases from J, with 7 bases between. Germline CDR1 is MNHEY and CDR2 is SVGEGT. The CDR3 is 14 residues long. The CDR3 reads CASSYSLAQETQYF. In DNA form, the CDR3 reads TGTGCCAGCAGTTACTCGTTAGCACAAGAGACCCAGTACTTC.

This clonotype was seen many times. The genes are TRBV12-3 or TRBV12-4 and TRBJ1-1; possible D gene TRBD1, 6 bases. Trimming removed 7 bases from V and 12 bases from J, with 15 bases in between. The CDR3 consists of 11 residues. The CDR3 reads CASTKDSPTFF. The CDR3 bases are TGTGCCAGCACCAAGGACAGTCCGACTTTCTTT.

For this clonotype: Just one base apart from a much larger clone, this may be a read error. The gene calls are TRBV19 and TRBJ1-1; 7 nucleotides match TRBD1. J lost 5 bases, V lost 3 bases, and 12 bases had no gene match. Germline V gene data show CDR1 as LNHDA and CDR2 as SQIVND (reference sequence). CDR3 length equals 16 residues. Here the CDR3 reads CASSITPTGEVTEAFF. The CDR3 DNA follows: TGTGCCAGTAGTATCACCCCTACAGGGGAAGTGACTGAAGCTTTCTTT.

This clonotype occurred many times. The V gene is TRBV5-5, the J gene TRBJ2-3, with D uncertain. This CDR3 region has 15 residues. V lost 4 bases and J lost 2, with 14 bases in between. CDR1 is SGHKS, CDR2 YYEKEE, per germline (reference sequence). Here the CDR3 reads CASSAHRTITDTQYF. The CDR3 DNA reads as TGTGCCAGCAGCGCCCATAGAACTATCACAGATACGCAGTATTTT.

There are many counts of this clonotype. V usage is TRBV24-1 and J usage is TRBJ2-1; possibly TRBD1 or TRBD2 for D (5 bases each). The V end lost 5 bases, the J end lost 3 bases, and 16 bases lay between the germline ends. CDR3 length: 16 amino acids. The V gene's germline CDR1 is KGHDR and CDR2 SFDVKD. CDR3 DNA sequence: TGTGCCACCAGTGCCGGCTGGGGACGGGACTACAATGAGCAGTTCTTC. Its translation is CATSAGWGRDYNEQFF.

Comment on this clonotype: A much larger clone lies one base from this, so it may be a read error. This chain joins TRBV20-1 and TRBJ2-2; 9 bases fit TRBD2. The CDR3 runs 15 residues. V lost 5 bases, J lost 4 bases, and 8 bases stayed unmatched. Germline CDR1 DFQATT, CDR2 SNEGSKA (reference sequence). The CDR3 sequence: CSASPLAGSTGELFF. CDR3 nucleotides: TGCAGTGCTTCCCCCCTAGCGGGAAGCACCGGGGAGCTGTTTTTT.

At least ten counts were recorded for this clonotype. The CDR3 is CSVRNDRSGANVLTF. Here the CDR3 DNA reads TGCAGCGTTCGAAACGACAGGTCTGGGGCCAACGTCCTGACTTTC. The chain recombines TRBV29-1 with TRBJ2-6, with D possibly TRBD1 on 6 matching bases. The CDR3 totals 15 residues. CDR1 is SQVTM and CDR2 is ANQGSEA in the germline V gene. V lost 5 bases and J lost 1, with 12 bases in between.

The CDR3 spells CASSPNIRGTPYGYTF. The CDR3 DNA follows: TGTGCCAGCTCACCGAACATCAGAGGAACACCCTATGGCTACACCTTC. The rearrangement joins TRBV18 to TRBJ1-2; no reliable D call. The CDR3 runs 16 residues. CDR1 is KGHSH and CDR2 is LQKENI in the germline V gene. Trimming removed 3 bases from V and 4 bases from J, with 18 bases in between.

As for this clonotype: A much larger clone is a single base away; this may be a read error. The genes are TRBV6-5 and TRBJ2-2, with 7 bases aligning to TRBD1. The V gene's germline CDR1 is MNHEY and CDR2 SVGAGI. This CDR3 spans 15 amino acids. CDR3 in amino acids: CAGSPETGYTGELFF. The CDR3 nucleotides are TGTGCCGGCAGTCCCGAGACAGGGTACACCGGGGAGCTGTTTTTT.

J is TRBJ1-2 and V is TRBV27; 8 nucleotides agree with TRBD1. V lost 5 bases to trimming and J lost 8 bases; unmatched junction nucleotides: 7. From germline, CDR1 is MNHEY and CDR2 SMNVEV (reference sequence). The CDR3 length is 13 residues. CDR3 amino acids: CASSLGQGRGYTF. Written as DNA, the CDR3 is TGTGCCAGCAGTCTTGGACAGGGCCGGGGCTACACCTTC.

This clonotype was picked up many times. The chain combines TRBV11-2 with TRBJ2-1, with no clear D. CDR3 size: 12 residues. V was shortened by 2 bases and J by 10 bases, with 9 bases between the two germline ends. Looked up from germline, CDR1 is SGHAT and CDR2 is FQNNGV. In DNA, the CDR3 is TGTGCCAGCAGCTTATATAGTCAGGAGCAGTTCTTC. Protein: CASSLYSQEQFF.

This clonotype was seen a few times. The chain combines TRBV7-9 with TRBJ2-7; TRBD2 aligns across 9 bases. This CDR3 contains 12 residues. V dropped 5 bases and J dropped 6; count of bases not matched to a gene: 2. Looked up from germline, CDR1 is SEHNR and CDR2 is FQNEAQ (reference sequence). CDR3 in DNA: TGTGCCAGCAGCCGCGGGGGGGGCGAGCAGTACTTC. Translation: CASSRGGGEQYF.

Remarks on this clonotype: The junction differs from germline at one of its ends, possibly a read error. The chain's CDR3 is CAGSLSRDTEAFF. CDR3 nucleotide sequence: TGTGCCGGCAGCTTGTCACGGGACACTGAAGCTTTCTTT. The genes are TRBV7-6 and TRBJ1-1; D gene uncertain. The CDR3 contains 13 residues. Germline-derived CDR1 and CDR2 are SGHVS and FNYEAQ.

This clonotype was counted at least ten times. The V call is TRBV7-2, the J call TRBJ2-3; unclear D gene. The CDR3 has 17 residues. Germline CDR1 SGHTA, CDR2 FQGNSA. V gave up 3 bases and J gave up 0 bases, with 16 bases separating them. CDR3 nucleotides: TGTGCCAGCAGCTTGGACGACCGATTCACTAGCACAGATACGCAGTATTTT. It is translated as CASSLDDRFTSTDTQYF.

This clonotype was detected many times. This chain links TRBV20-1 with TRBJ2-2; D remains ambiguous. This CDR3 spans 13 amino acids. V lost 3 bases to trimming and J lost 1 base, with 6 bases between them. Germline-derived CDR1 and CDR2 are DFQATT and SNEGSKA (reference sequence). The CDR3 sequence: CSASRLNTGELFF. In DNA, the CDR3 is TGCAGTGCTAGCCGTTTGAACACCGGGGAGCTGTTTTTT.

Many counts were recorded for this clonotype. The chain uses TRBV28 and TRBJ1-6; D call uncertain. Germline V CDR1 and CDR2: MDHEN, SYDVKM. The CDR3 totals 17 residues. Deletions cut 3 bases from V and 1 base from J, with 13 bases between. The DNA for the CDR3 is TGTGCCAGCAGTTTCCCGACTCGAGGATCCTATAATTCACCCCTCCACTTT. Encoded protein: CASSFPTRGSYNSPLHF.

CDR3 nucleotide sequence: TGTGCCAGCAGCCAATCGGGAAACAATGAGCAGTTCTTC. Translation: CASSQSGNNEQFF. V is TRBV3-1 and J is TRBJ2-1, with a weak D call TRBD2 (5 bases). The CDR3 length is 13 residues. Deletions cut 2 bases from V and 5 bases from J, with 7 bases between. Germline V gene lookup returns CDR1 LGHDT and CDR2 YNNKEL (reference sequence).